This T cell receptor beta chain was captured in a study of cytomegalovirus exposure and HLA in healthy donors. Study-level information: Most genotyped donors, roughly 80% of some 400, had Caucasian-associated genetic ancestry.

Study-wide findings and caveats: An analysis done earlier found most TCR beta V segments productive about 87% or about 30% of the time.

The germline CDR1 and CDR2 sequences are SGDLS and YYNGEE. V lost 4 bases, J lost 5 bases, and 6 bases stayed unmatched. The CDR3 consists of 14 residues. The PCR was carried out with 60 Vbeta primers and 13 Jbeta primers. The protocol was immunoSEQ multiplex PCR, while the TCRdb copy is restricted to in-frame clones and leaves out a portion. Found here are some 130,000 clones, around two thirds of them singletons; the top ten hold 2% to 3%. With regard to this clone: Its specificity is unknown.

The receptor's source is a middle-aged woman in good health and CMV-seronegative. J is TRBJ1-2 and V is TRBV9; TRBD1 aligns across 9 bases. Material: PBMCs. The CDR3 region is CASSSGTGSYGYTF. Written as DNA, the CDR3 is TGTGCCAGCAGCTCTGGGACAGGGTCATATGGCTACACCTTC.